The rows below give T cell receptor beta chains drawn from one sample of a study of T-cell reconstitution after alpha-beta-depleted transplantation in children. TCRdb fed the PCR reads into MiXCR, producing one record per CDR3 protein. Altogether around 410,000 distinct CDR3 sequences are present, roughly 10% being singletons, with the ten largest covering over 4.5%. The specimen was PBMCs from the stem cell graft donor, collected from the stem cell graft. The source of these receptors is a human donor who donated a stem cell graft to a child with acute myeloid leukemia. CDR3s include the opening cysteine and the closing phenylalanine or tryptophan. D genes are given only for firm matches. Only part of the rows carry a size: once, few, many, or a class if the clone is expanded.

CDR3: CASSLIGGRETQYF
DNA: TGTGCCAGCAGCTTAATAGGGGGGCGAGAGACCCAGTACTTC
size: .
J: TRBJ2-5
D: .
V: TRBV7-2

CDR3: CASSLGVSDPRLDTQYF
DNA: TGTGCCAGCAGCTTAGGGGTTTCGGACCCTCGGTTAGATACGCAGTATTTT
size: few
J: TRBJ2-3
D: .
V: TRBV11-2

CDR3: CSAPRQGAYNEQFF
DNA: TGCAGTGCCCCACGGCAGGGGGCCTACAATGAGCAGTTCTTC
size: few
J: TRBJ2-1
D: TRBD1
V: TRBV20-1

CDR3: CATSDSRAGGNEQFF
DNA: TGTGCCACCAGTGATTCGCGCGCAGGGGGTAATGAGCAGTTCTTC
size: .
J: TRBJ2-1
D: TRBD1
V: TRBV24-1

CDR3: CASSQTRAGTTYEQYF
DNA: TGCGCCAGCAGCCAAACTCGGGCAGGGACAACCTACGAGCAGTACTTC
size: few
J: TRBJ2-7
D: .
V: TRBV4-1

CDR3: CASSPSRRRDLIFQETQYF
DNA: TGTGCCAGCAGCCCCTCCCGGCGGCGGGACCTTATATTTCAAGAGACCCAGTACTTC
size: .
J: TRBJ2-5
D: .
V: TRBV7-6

CDR3: CASSQQGEKLFF
DNA: TGTGCCAGCAGCCAACAGGGGGAAAAACTGTTTTTT
size: .
J: TRBJ1-4
D: TRBD1
V: TRBV11-2

CDR3: CASSVDSGTGYTDTQYF
DNA: TGTGCCAGCAGCGTAGACTCCGGGACAGGCTACACAGATACGCAGTATTTT
size: .
J: TRBJ2-3
D: TRBD1
V: TRBV9

CDR3: CASSSASGGASTDTQYF
DNA: TGCGCCAGCAGCTCGGCTAGCGGGGGGGCTAGCACAGATACGCAGTATTTT
size: few
J: TRBJ2-3
D: TRBD2
V: TRBV5-1

CDR3: CASSWTGDTEAFF
DNA: TGCGCCAGCAGCTGGACAGGGGACACTGAAGCTTTCTTT
size: many
J: TRBJ1-1
D: TRBD1
V: TRBV5-1

CDR3: CAIGEGFEAFF
DNA: TGTGCCATCGGGGAGGGCTTTGAAGCTTTCTTT
size: few
J: TRBJ1-1
D: .
V: TRBV10-3

CDR3: CASSQELGLRNQPQHF
DNA: TGCGCCAGCAGCCAAGAATTGGGGCTACGAAATCAGCCCCAGCATTTT
size: many
J: TRBJ1-5
D: .
V: TRBV4-3

CDR3: CAILSTDTQYF
DNA: TGTGCCATCCTTAGCACAGATACGCAGTATTTT
size: few
J: TRBJ2-3
D: .
V: TRBV10-3

CDR3: CSVPNTILNGYTF
DNA: TGCAGCGTGCCCAACACTATCCTCAATGGCTACACCTTC
size: few
J: TRBJ1-2
D: .
V: TRBV29-1

CDR3: CASSGTGGRGPVYGYTF
DNA: TGCGCCAGCAGCGGGACAGGGGGGAGAGGGCCGGTCTATGGCTACACCTTC
size: few
J: TRBJ1-2
D: TRBD1
V: TRBV5-1

CDR3: CASSPRSNEKLFF
DNA: TGTGCCAGCAGTCCTCGGTCTAATGAAAAACTGTTTTTT
size: .
J: TRBJ1-4
D: .
V: TRBV12-3/TRBV12-4

CDR3: CASSPGGLADYEQYF
DNA: TGTGCCAGCAGCCCAGGTGGACTAGCGGACTACGAGCAGTACTTC
size: many
J: TRBJ2-7
D: TRBD2
V: TRBV7-2

CDR3: CASSEQGASTDTQYF
DNA: TGTGCCAGCAGTGAGCAGGGGGCTAGCACAGATACGCAGTATTTT
size: few
J: TRBJ2-3
D: TRBD1
V: TRBV25-1

CDR3: CASRVGEVTEAFF
DNA: TGCGCCAGCAGGGTAGGGGAGGTCACTGAAGCTTTCTTT
size: many
J: TRBJ1-1
D: .
V: TRBV5-1

CDR3: CASSLGGSFSYNEQFF
DNA: TGTGCCAGCAGCTTGGGTGGCAGTTTCTCCTACAATGAGCAGTTCTTC
size: .
J: TRBJ2-1
D: .
V: TRBV5-4

CDR3: CASSDWLAAYNEQFF
DNA: TGTGCCAGCAGTGACTGGCTAGCAGCCTACAATGAGCAGTTCTTC
size: many
J: TRBJ2-1
D: .
V: TRBV6-1

CDR3: CASSNPEQATNTGELFF
DNA: TGCGCCAGCAGCAATCCTGAACAGGCCACGAACACCGGGGAGCTGTTTTTT
size: .
J: TRBJ2-2
D: .
V: TRBV5-1

CDR3: CASRHLGGRDNEQFF
DNA: TGCGCCAGCCGCCACTTGGGCGGGAGGGATAATGAGCAGTTCTTC
size: .
J: TRBJ2-1
D: TRBD2
V: TRBV4-1

CDR3: CASSPEGTSGSFTDTQYF
DNA: TGTGCCAGCAGCCCCGAAGGGACTAGCGGGTCCTTCACAGATACGCAGTATTTT
size: few
J: TRBJ2-3
D: TRBD2
V: TRBV4-2

CDR3: CSAVSRGDATDTQYF
DNA: TGCAGTGCCGTATCCCGCGGGGACGCCACAGATACGCAGTATTTT
size: few
J: TRBJ2-3
D: .
V: TRBV20-1

CDR3: CSARDLGRGNEKLFF
DNA: TGCAGTGCTAGAGATTTAGGCAGGGGTAATGAAAAACTGTTTTTT
size: .
J: TRBJ1-4
D: .
V: TRBV20-1

CDR3: CASSQDRGRSPLHF
DNA: TGTGCCAGCAGTCAGGACAGGGGGCGATCACCCCTCCACTTT
size: .
J: TRBJ1-6
D: TRBD1
V: TRBV6-5

CDR3: CASSSYGVSYEQYF
DNA: TGTGCCAGCAGCAGCTACGGGGTTTCCTACGAGCAGTACTTC
size: few
J: TRBJ2-7
D: .
V: TRBV7-2

CDR3: CASSFQAGAPYEQYF
DNA: TGTGCTAGCAGCTTTCAAGCGGGAGCCCCCTACGAGCAGTACTTC
size: .
J: TRBJ2-7
D: TRBD2
V: TRBV7-7

CDR3: CASSPIGQGSNQPQHF
DNA: TGTGCCAGCAGTCCTATTGGACAGGGGAGCAATCAGCCCCAGCATTTT
size: .
J: TRBJ1-5
D: TRBD1
V: TRBV6-2/TRBV6-3

CDR3: CASSLAGQRQETQYF
DNA: TGCGCCAGCAGCTTGGCCGGGCAGCGCCAAGAGACCCAGTACTTC
size: .
J: TRBJ2-5
D: .
V: TRBV5-1

CDR3: CSATGTSGRAHEQYF
DNA: TGCAGTGCTACCGGAACTAGCGGGAGGGCCCACGAGCAGTACTTC
size: few
J: TRBJ2-7
D: TRBD2
V: TRBV20-1

CDR3: CASSPSASFNEQFF
DNA: TGCGCCAGCAGCCCCTCGGCGAGTTTCAATGAGCAGTTCTTC
size: many
J: TRBJ2-1
D: .
V: TRBV5-1

CDR3: CSAPSGLAGRVAGNEQFF
DNA: TGCAGTGCCCCCTCCGGACTAGCGGGACGAGTGGCAGGCAATGAGCAGTTCTTC
size: once
J: TRBJ2-1
D: TRBD2
V: TRBV20-1

CDR3: CASSRNRGQAGELFF
DNA: TGCGCCAGCAGCAGAAACAGGGGGCAAGCCGGGGAGCTGTTTTTT
size: .
J: TRBJ2-2
D: TRBD1
V: TRBV5-1

CDR3: CATSSGDATNEKLFF
DNA: TGTGCCACCAGCAGCGGGGACGCCACTAATGAAAAACTGTTTTTT
size: .
J: TRBJ1-4
D: .
V: TRBV15

CDR3: CAWSVRTGFNEKLFF
DNA: TGTGCCTGGAGTGTAAGGACAGGGTTTAATGAAAAACTGTTTTTT
size: few
J: TRBJ1-4
D: TRBD1
V: TRBV30

CDR3: CASSLARLAGDVQRTDTQYF
DNA: TGCGCCAGCAGCTTGGCCCGACTAGCGGGAGATGTCCAACGCACAGATACGCAGTATTTT
size: few
J: TRBJ2-3
D: TRBD2
V: TRBV5-1

CDR3: CASSSTAFRTDTQYF
DNA: TGTGCCAGCAGCTCGACAGCTTTCCGCACAGATACGCAGTATTTT
size: .
J: TRBJ2-3
D: .
V: TRBV11-1

CDR3: CASSFAGGAQHF
DNA: TGTGCCAGCAGCTTCGCTGGGGGAGCCCAGCATTTT
size: .
J: TRBJ1-5
D: .
V: TRBV7-9

CDR3: CASSGGLPSGANVLTF
DNA: TGCGCCAGCAGCGGGGGTTTACCCTCTGGGGCCAACGTCCTGACTTTC
size: .
J: TRBJ2-6
D: .
V: TRBV4-3